This record concerns one TCR beta chain sequence. What it recognizes is unknown. This sample is part of a study of OX40 agonist ivuxolimab in advanced cancers. Method: immunoSEQ multiplex PCR; TCRdb's copy keeps in-frame clones and lacks some. In the table there are under 75,000 clones, roughly 85% of which are singletons. Study conclusions and caveats: CD4+ and CD8+ blood T cells expanded clonally by week 6 at 0.1 to 3.0 mg/kg.

The germline V gene has CDR1 MDHEN and CDR2 SYDVKM. V lost 6 bases to trimming and J lost 0 bases, with 11 bases between them. The CDR3 spans 15 residues. Prior autoimmune disease or systemic immunosuppression barred patients. Sequenced here: CD4+ or CD8+ T cells sorted from blood, sampled in a trial of the OX40 agonist ivuxolimab. This chain links TRBV28 with TRBJ2-2; D possibly matches TRBD1 or TRBD2 (6 bases each). The sequence was obtained from an adult with an advanced solid tumor such as melanoma, head and neck, liver or kidney cancer. The CDR3 DNA sequence: TGTGCCAGCAGGGGGGCGGGAACGAACACCGGGGAGCTGTTTTTT. Residues: CASRGAGTNTGELFF. The complete variable domain, with remaining parts taken from reference TRBV28 and TRBJ2-2, reads DVKVTQSSRYLVKRTGEKVFLECVQDMDHENMFWYRQDPGLGLRLIYFSYDVKMKEKGDIPEGYSVSREKKERFSLILESASTNQTSMYLCASRGAGTNTGELFFGEGSRLTVL.